These 9 T cell receptor beta chains were all obtained from the same sample, sequenced in a study of T-cell memory formation after mild COVID-19. TCRdb itself ran the 5' RACE reads through MiXCR, one entry per CDR3 protein. This table has 300,000 to 400,000 distinct CDR3 sequences, 21% appearing once. The material sequenced was PBMCs or a T cell subset sorted from them (not recorded which). All receptors come from an adult woman who had mild COVID-19 (a few samples of this study predate the infection). Cell type and time point are not known.

This clonotype was seen many times. The CDR3 DNA sequence: TGCAGCGCGAGTGACCGTGCATCCTACAATGAGCAGTTCTTC. It codes for CSASDRASYNEQFF. The chain has TRBV29-1 and TRBJ2-1, with no clear D. The germline V gene encodes CDR1 SQVTM and CDR2 ANQGSEA. The CDR3 spans 14 residues. V was trimmed by 7 bases and J by 1 base, leaving 14 bases between them.

This chain connects TRBV28 to TRBJ2-2, with D tentatively TRBD1 (5 bases). Germline values: CDR1 MDHEN, CDR2 SYDVKM. V lost 3 bases to trimming and J lost 5 bases, with 10 bases between them. The CDR3 is 14 amino acids. CDR3 DNA: TGTGCCAGCAGTTTGACAGAGAATACCGGGGAGCTGTTTTTT. This sequence encodes CASSLTENTGELFF.

This clonotype was counted only a few times. The chain has TRBV7-2 and TRBJ2-3; D is uncertain. V was shortened by 4 bases and J by 2 bases, with 4 bases between the two germline ends. The length of the CDR3 is 12 residues. CDR1 and CDR2 from the germline V gene are SGHTA and FQGNSA. DNA for the CDR3: TGTGCCAGCAGCTACTACACAGATACGCAGTATTTT. This encodes CASSYYTDTQYF.

This chain uses TRBV19 with TRBJ2-7, with D perhaps TRBD2 (5 bases). This CDR3 comprises 14 residues. V was clipped by 3 bases and J by 3 bases, with 12 bases between them. In germline, CDR1 is LNHDA, CDR2 SQIVND (reference sequence). DNA for the CDR3: TGTGCCAGTAGTATGAGGGAATCGGTCTACGAGCAGTACTTC. Its protein product is CASSMRESVYEQYF.

This clonotype occurred a few times. The rearrangement links TRBV18 to TRBJ2-1, with TRBD1 identical over 10 bases. The V and J ends lost 5 bases and 3 bases, in that order; junction bases with no gene match: 4. The V gene's germline CDR1 is KGHSH and CDR2 LQKENI. The CDR3 covers 15 residues. CDR3 DNA sequence: TGTGCCAGCTCAGTTGACAGGGGGCTCTACAATGAGCAGTTCTTC. Translation: CASSVDRGLYNEQFF.

As to this clonotype: A much more abundant neighbour one base away suggests this may be a read error. Because the CDR3 is missing its conserved closing phenylalanine or tryptophan, this is likely a read error. The chain links TRBV7-6 to TRBJ2-5; the match to TRBD2 covers 8 bases. The CDR3 spans 15 residues. CDR1 and CDR2 (germline): SGHVS, FNYEAQ. Germline trimming cut 3 bases from V and 3 bases from J; bases unmatched to any gene: 6. The CDR3 coding sequence is TGTGCCAGCAGCTTTCTAGCGGGCGAGAAAGAGACCCAGTACTTA. Protein: CASSFLAGEKETQYL.

This clonotype came up a few times. The chain links TRBV5-6 to TRBJ2-2; possible D gene TRBD2, 5 bases. The CDR3 is made up of 14 amino acids. V dropped 1 base and J dropped 6 bases, with 10 bases sitting between them. The germline gives CDR1 SGHDT, CDR2 YYEEEE. CDR3 region: CASSLRLASGELFF. The CDR3 DNA sequence: TGTGCCAGCAGCTTGAGGCTAGCTTCCGGGGAGCTGTTTTTT.

This clonotype was counted a few times. The gene calls are TRBV15 and TRBJ1-1; the match to TRBD1 covers 11 bases. The CDR3 has 15 amino acids. The V segment lost 3 bases and the J segment 7 bases; nucleotides outside the gene matches: 7. Germline lookup yields CDR1 LNHNV and CDR2 YYDKDF (reference sequence). The CDR3 nucleotides are TGTGCCACCAGCAGGGACAGGGGGCAGGGGAATGAAGCTTTCTTT. The encoded protein is CATSRDRGQGNEAFF.

In its sample, this clonotype was seen a few times. This rearrangement joins TRBV7-7 to TRBJ2-5, with 7 bases fitting TRBD2. CDR3 length: 17 residues. Germline V gene lookup returns CDR1 SSHAT and CDR2 FNYEAQ (reference sequence). The CDR3 here is CASHERDPGEGQETQYF. DNA of the CDR3: TGTGCTAGCCACGAGCGGGACCCTGGGGAGGGTCAAGAGACCCAGTACTTC.